These T cell receptor beta chains were read from a single sample in a study of regulatory T cells in long-lasting Graves disease. One entry per CDR3 protein, called by TCRdb with MiXCR from the multiplex PCR reads. The sample records hundreds of thousands of distinct CDR3 sequences, roughly 21% being singletons. Source: peripheral blood mononuclear cells (PBMCs), taken when the disease was refractory, from a patient treated with antithyroid drugs. Receptors were obtained from a female donor with Graves disease. Both conserved end residues are trimmed from each CDR3.

ASSYSRTGLNEQY | TRBJ2-7 | TRBV6-2/TRBV6-3
ACSPLGGQPQH | TRBJ1-5 | TRBV6-1
ASSLGGGSSGSPLH | TRBJ1-6 | TRBV28
ASSLNRQGTDTQY | TRBJ2-3 | TRBV7-3
ASSALGAANTGELF | TRBJ2-2 | TRBV7-8
ASSQLAGVREQY | TRBJ2-7 | TRBV4-3
ASESQDLNTGELF | TRBJ2-2 | TRBV6-1
ASSPTGGTGESYEQY | TRBJ2-7 | TRBV7-9
ASPLGTTTDTQY | TRBJ2-3 | TRBV7-2
ASSSHSGYEQY | TRBJ2-7 | TRBV28
ASSETRQPQH | TRBJ1-5 | TRBV6-2/TRBV6-3
SARDGYRGESQPQH | TRBJ1-5 | TRBV20-1
ASSLWLNQPQH | TRBJ1-5 | TRBV28
ASNFGGYGYT | TRBJ1-2 | TRBV19
ASTNEARGLYEQY | TRBJ2-7 | TRBV7-9
ASSTGQGNTIY | TRBJ1-3 | TRBV12-3/TRBV12-4
ASSPTSGQGEETQY | TRBJ2-5 | TRBV7-9
ASSQVEGNTEAF | TRBJ1-1 | TRBV3-1
ASSEEGDQETQY | TRBJ2-5 | TRBV2
ASRAQALLTYEQY | TRBJ2-7 | TRBV28
ASSRTGEPPNEQY | TRBJ2-7 | TRBV5-1